The next 22 T cell receptor beta chains were all read from a single sample in a study of blood T cell repertoires in COVID-19. Clones were sequenced by immunoSEQ multiplex PCR, and TCRdb holds only the in-frame ones, with some missing. The sample has around 300,000 clones, roughly nine tenths seen once. The sample was PBMCs or T cells enriched from blood (not recorded which). The source of these receptors is a woman aged 55-75 years who had recovered from COVID-19.

This chain connects TRBV6-4 to TRBJ2-1; 10 bases align to TRBD1. The CDR3 consists of 15 residues. The germline CDR1 and CDR2 sequences are MRHNA and SNTAGT. The V and J ends lost 3 bases and 1 base, in that order; junction bases with no gene match: 0. The CDR3 coding sequence is TGTGCCAGCAGTGAGGACAGGGGGTCCTACAATGAGCAGTTCTTC. It translates to CASSEDRGSYNEQFF.

The CDR3 DNA reads as TGTGCCAGCTACACCTCTCGAAGCAATCAGCCCCAGCATTTT. Translating it yields CASYTSRSNQPQHF. V and J are TRBV28 and TRBJ1-5; D is unresolved. The V and J ends lost 8 bases and 1 base respectively, with 12 bases between them. There are 14 residues in the CDR3. Per germline, CDR1 MDHEN and CDR2 SYDVKM.

The chain carries TRBV28 and TRBJ1-2; D is unresolved. The CDR3 consists of 12 residues. Trimming removed 6 bases at V and 6 bases at J, with 11 bases between. Germline V gives CDR1 MDHEN, CDR2 SYDVKM. Here the CDR3 reads CASRLNPNGYTF. The DNA for the CDR3 is TGTGCCAGCAGGCTAAATCCTAATGGCTACACCTTC.

V usage is TRBV3-1 (or the pseudogene TRBV3-2) and J usage is TRBJ1-6, with D unresolved. Germline V gives CDR1 LGHDT, CDR2 YNNKEL (reference sequence). Trimming shortened V by 0 bases and J by 10 bases, and 7 bases separated the two germline ends. CDR3 length: 13 amino acids. DNA for the CDR3: TGTGCCAGCAGCCAAGAGTTTCGGTCACCCCTCCACTTT. Protein sequence: CASSQEFRSPLHF.

J is TRBJ1-4 and V is TRBV5-1; a possible D gene is TRBD1 (5 bases). Trimming removed 0 bases from V and 0 bases from J, with 9 bases in between. The length of the CDR3 is 16 residues. The germline V gene has CDR1 SGHRS and CDR2 YFSETQ. The CDR3 reads CASSLGDSTTNEKLFF. DNA of the CDR3: TGCGCCAGCAGCTTGGGAGACAGTACAACTAATGAAAAACTGTTTTTT.

This chain connects TRBV28 to TRBJ2-1; 10 bases agree with TRBD2. Germline CDR1 reads MDHEN; CDR2 reads SYDVKM. J lost 1 base, V lost 1 base, and 7 bases had no gene match. There are 18 residues in the CDR3. CDR3 DNA: TGTGCCAGCAGTTTATATCTCCAGACTAGCGGGTCCTACAATGAGCAGTTCTTC. Amino acids: CASSLYLQTSGSYNEQFF. Full variable domain (missing parts from reference TRBV28 and TRBJ2-1): DVKVTQSSRYLVKRTGEKVFLECVQDMDHENMFWYRQDPGLGLRLIYFSYDVKMKEKGDIPEGYSVSREKKERFSLILESASTNQTSMYLCASSLYLQTSGSYNEQFFGPGTRLTVL.

With regard to this clone: The sample has other DNA sequences that encode this CDR3 too. This CDR3 reads CASSLVLAGETQYF. The CDR3 nucleotides read TGCGCCAGCAGCTTGGTACTAGCAGGAGAGACCCAGTACTTC. J is TRBJ2-5 and V is TRBV5-1, with a tentative D call TRBD2 (6 bases). Germline lookup yields CDR1 SGHRS and CDR2 YFSETQ. Trimming stripped 0 bases from V and 4 bases from J, with 10 bases between. The CDR3 is 14 amino acids.

This chain joins TRBV14 and TRBJ1-2, with D maybe TRBD1 (6 bases). The germline gives CDR1 SGHDN, CDR2 FVKESK. This CDR3 is 15 amino acids long. V was trimmed by 5 bases and J by 6 bases, leaving 19 bases between them. CDR3 nucleotide sequence: TGTGCCAGCAGCGCAGAGGTGGACAGTCCCCATGGCTACACCTTC. It specifies CASSAEVDSPHGYTF. Full variable domain (rest looked up from reference TRBV14 and TRBJ1-2): EAGVTQFPSHSVIEKGQTVTLRCDPISGHDNLYWYRRVMGKEIKFLLHFVKESKQDESGMPNNRFLAERTGGTYSTLKVQPAELEDSGVYFCASSAEVDSPHGYTFGSGTRLTVV.

The chain is built from TRBV7-8 and TRBJ1-5; D may be TRBD1 (5 bases). Germline V gene lookup returns CDR1 SGHVS and CDR2 FQNEAQ. V was pared by 1 base and J by 7 bases, with 8 bases between. This CDR3 has 13 residues. CDR3 DNA sequence: TGTGCCAGCAGCTTAGAGGGGATACAGCCCCAGCATTTT. Translated, it gives CASSLEGIQPQHF.

CDR3 loop: CASSVVSLQETQYF. The CDR3 DNA sequence: TGTGCCAGCAGCGTAGTCTCTCTTCAAGAGACCCAGTACTTC. This rearrangement joins TRBV9 to TRBJ2-5; D remains ambiguous. Per germline, CDR1 SGDLS and CDR2 YYNGEE. The CDR3 sequence is 14 residues long. The V gene lost 0 bases and the J gene lost 2 bases, with 8 bases spanning the gap.

This clone was observed a single time. This rearrangement joins TRBV19 to TRBJ2-7; weak D call: TRBD2 (6 bases). The CDR3 has 15 residues. The V gene's germline CDR1 is LNHDA and CDR2 SQIVND (reference sequence). The V end was cut by 2 bases, the J end by 5 bases, with 16 bases between. The CDR3: CASSISGGVKNEQYF. The CDR3 coding sequence is TGTGCCAGTAGTATATCAGGAGGGGTAAAAAACGAGCAGTACTTC.

This clone has a single count. This sequence joins TRBV7-2 and TRBJ1-6; a possible D gene is TRBD1 (5 bases). CDR3 length equals 16 residues. V was trimmed by 5 bases and J by 8 bases, leaving 19 bases between them. Germline CDR1 SGHTA, CDR2 FQGNSA. CDR3 sequence: CASSPRGHGIYSPLHF. CDR3 in DNA: TGTGCCAGCAGCCCGCGGGGCCATGGGATATATTCACCCCTCCACTTT.

This sequence joins TRBV6-1 and TRBJ2-1; 7 bases are shared with TRBD1. The trim removed 2 bases at V and 5 bases at J, leaving 12 bases unmatched. The length of the CDR3 is 17 residues. Per the germline V gene, CDR1 is MNHNS and CDR2 is SASEGT. The CDR3 sequence is CASSETNRGRVNNEQFF. The CDR3 DNA reads TGTGCCAGCAGTGAAACAAACAGGGGTCGGGTCAACAATGAGCAGTTCTTC.

The chain is built from TRBV15 and TRBJ2-7; maybe TRBD1 (6 bases). The germline CDR1 and CDR2 sequences are LNHNV and YYDKDF (reference sequence). Trimming pared 0 bases from V and 2 bases from J, leaving 11 bases between. This CDR3 has 15 residues. Written as DNA, the CDR3 is TGTGCCACCAGCAGAGATCCCCAGGGGACCTACGAGCAGTACTTC. Translating gives CATSRDPQGTYEQYF.

This chain joins TRBV6-5 and TRBJ2-3, with 12 bases fitting TRBD2. Germline CDR1 is MNHEY and CDR2 is SVGAGI. J lost 5 bases, V lost 11 bases, and 8 bases had no gene match. The CDR3 sequence is 14 residues long. The chain's CDR3 is CAVASGGARDTQYF. The CDR3 DNA reads TGTGCCGTAGCTAGCGGGGGGGCGAGAGATACGCAGTATTTT.

The gene calls are TRBV11-3 and TRBJ2-1, with 10 bases lining up with TRBD1. The CDR3 contains 14 residues. Germline V lookup: CDR1 SGHNT, CDR2 YENEEA. V gave up 3 bases and J gave up 8 bases; unmatched junction bases: 4. CDR3 region: CASSLQTGGDEQFF. The CDR3 DNA follows: TGTGCCAGCAGCTTGCAGACAGGGGGCGATGAGCAGTTCTTC.

The chain carries TRBV28 and TRBJ1-5; the D gene is possibly TRBD1 (5 bases). V lost 6 bases and J 4 bases, leaving 16 bases between the germline ends. CDR1 and CDR2 from the germline V gene are MDHEN and SYDVKM. CDR3 length: 15 amino acids. This CDR3 reads CASRTLRVINQPQHF. CDR3 nucleotides: TGTGCCAGCAGAACTCTCAGGGTTATAAATCAGCCCCAGCATTTT. Full variable domain (missing parts from reference TRBV28 and TRBJ1-5): DVKVTQSSRYLVKRTGEKVFLECVQDMDHENMFWYRQDPGLGLRLIYFSYDVKMKEKGDIPEGYSVSREKKERFSLILESASTNQTSMYLCASRTLRVINQPQHFGDGTRLSIL.

The V and J genes are TRBV2 and TRBJ1-6; 7 nucleotides line up with TRBD1. In germline, CDR1 is SNHLY, CDR2 FYNNEI. V dropped 4 bases and J dropped 9; count of bases not matched to a gene: 6. The CDR3 is 14 amino acids. The chain's CDR3 is CASSGQGKGSPLHF. As DNA, the CDR3 is TGTGCCAGCAGTGGACAGGGAAAGGGTTCACCCCTCCACTTT.

A single count supports this clone. This chain uses TRBV24-1 with TRBJ1-2; no definite D call. The CDR3 is 15 residues long. V was cut by 4 bases and J by 1 base, with 12 bases left in between. Germline CDR1 reads KGHDR; CDR2 reads SFDVKD. The CDR3 here is CATSDPHYGNYGYTF. The CDR3 DNA is TGTGCCACCAGTGACCCCCACTACGGTAACTATGGCTACACCTTC.

Comment on this clone: One end of the junction varies from germline; a read error may be responsible. This chain uses TRBV18 with TRBJ2-3; D gene ambiguous. Germline CDR1 KGHSH, CDR2 LQKENI. The CDR3 length is 16 residues. CDR3 residues: CASSPREATGTDTQYF. CDR3 in DNA: TGTGCCAGCTCCCCACGTGAGGCTACCGGCACAGATACGCAGTATTTT. The full variable domain, with the rest looked up from reference TRBV18 and TRBJ2-3, is NAGVMQNPRHLVRRRGQEARLRCSPMKGHSHVYWYRQLPEEGLKFMVYLQKENIIDESGMPKERFSAEFPKEGPSILRIQQVVRGDSAAYFCASSPREATGTDTQYFGPGTRLTVL.

The chain couples TRBV6-5 to TRBJ1-6; no reliable D call. The CDR3 has 14 residues. V dropped 11 bases and J dropped 7 bases, with 18 bases sitting between them. Germline V gene lookup returns CDR1 MNHEY and CDR2 SVGAGI. Here the CDR3 reads CAVKIGAGNSPLHF. The CDR3 DNA reads TGTGCCGTAAAAATCGGAGCTGGGAATTCACCCCTCCACTTT.

The genes are TRBV28 and TRBJ1-2, with D maybe TRBD1 (6 bases). Trimming removed 5 bases from V and 0 bases from J, with 7 bases in between. CDR1 MDHEN and CDR2 SYDVKM come from the germline V gene. CDR3 length equals 13 residues. CDR3 sequence: CASSTGTNYGYTF. CDR3 nucleotides: TGTGCCAGCAGTACAGGGACTAACTATGGCTACACCTTC.